Each of the 5 T cell receptor beta chains below was sequenced from the same sample in a study of shared clonotypes between healthy human individuals. Only in-frame clones appear in the TCRdb table, and some are missing; sequencing was by immunoSEQ multiplex PCR. The sample includes 900,000 to 1,200,000 clones, 70% to 80% of them seen just once. Sequencing was done on a sample of memory CD4+ T cells from PBMCs. Noted subset: CD45RA-negative fraction. The receptors here all came from a man aged 18 to 30 in good health. Some clones in this sample may be carry-over from other donors' samples.

This clone has only a few counts. The chain has TRBV7-2 and TRBJ2-7; 9 bases are a match to TRBD2. V was pared by 5 bases and J by 5 bases, with 4 bases of the junction left unmatched. The CDR3 totals 13 residues. Looked up from germline, CDR1 is SGHTA and CDR2 is FQGNSA. The CDR3 here is CASSQGLAHEQYF. The CDR3 DNA sequence: TGTGCCAGCAGCCAGGGACTAGCTCACGAGCAGTACTTC.

In regard to this clone: Possible read error: a much larger clone is one base away. The V gene is TRBV11-3, the J gene TRBJ2-3; the D gene is possibly TRBD2 (5 bases). The CDR3 length is 12 residues. The germline CDR1 and CDR2 sequences are SGHNT and YENEEA. The germline V and J ends were trimmed by 5 bases and 7 bases, with 10 bases remaining between them. The CDR3 sequence is CASSLRLYTQYF. The CDR3 DNA reads as TGTGCCAGCAGCCTCAGACTATATACGCAGTATTTT.

In its sample, this clone was seen a few times. This sequence joins TRBV7-3 and TRBJ1-1; TRBD1 is a possible D gene (5 bases). V was pared by 2 bases and J by 4 bases, with 8 bases between. This CDR3 region has 13 residues. The germline gives CDR1 SGHTA, CDR2 FQGTGA. The DNA for the CDR3 is TGTGCCAGCAGCTTATCGGGGGGCACTGAAGCTTTCTTT. As protein: CASSLSGGTEAFF.

Regarding this clone: One end of the junction varies from germline; a read error may be responsible. The CDR3 bases are TGTGCTAGCAGTTTACAGGGGGAAAGGGCCAAAAACATTCAGTACTTC. Its translation is CASSLQGERAKNIQYF. The rearrangement links TRBV28 to TRBJ2-4; 8 bases fit TRBD1. The CDR3 covers 16 residues. Germline V lookup: CDR1 MDHEN, CDR2 SYDVKM.

V is TRBV7-2 and J is TRBJ2-2; D not certain. Germline loops: CDR1 SGHTA, CDR2 FQGNSA. This CDR3 is built from 14 residues. V was clipped by 1 base and J by 2 bases, with 5 bases between them. Here the CDR3 reads CASSLEANTGELFF. The CDR3 nucleotides are TGTGCCAGCAGCTTAGAAGCTAACACCGGGGAGCTGTTTTTT.